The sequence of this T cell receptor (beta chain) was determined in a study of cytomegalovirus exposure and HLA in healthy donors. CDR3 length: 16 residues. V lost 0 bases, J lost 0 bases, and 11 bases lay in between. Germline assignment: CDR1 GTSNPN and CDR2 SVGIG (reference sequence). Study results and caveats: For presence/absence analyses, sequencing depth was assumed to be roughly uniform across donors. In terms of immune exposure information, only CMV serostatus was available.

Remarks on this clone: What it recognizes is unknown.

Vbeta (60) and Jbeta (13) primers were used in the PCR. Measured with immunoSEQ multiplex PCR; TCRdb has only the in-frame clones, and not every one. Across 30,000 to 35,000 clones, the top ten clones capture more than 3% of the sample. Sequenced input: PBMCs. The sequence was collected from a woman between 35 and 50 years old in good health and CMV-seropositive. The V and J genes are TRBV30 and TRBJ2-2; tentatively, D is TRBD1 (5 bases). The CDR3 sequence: CAWSVGPGTNTGELFF. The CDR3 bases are TGTGCCTGGAGTGTCGGCCCAGGGACGAACACCGGGGAGCTGTTTTTT.